These 22 T cell receptor beta chains originate from one sample sequenced in a study of blood T cell repertoires in COVID-19. Repertoires were generated with immunoSEQ multiplex PCR, while TCRdb's copy carries only in-frame clones and drops some. The table lists 160,000 or so clones, approximately 90% of them singletons. Material: PBMCs or T cells enriched from blood (not recorded which). These receptors came from a woman between 45 and 60 years old who had recovered from COVID-19.

This chain uses TRBV7-9 with TRBJ1-1, with D tentatively TRBD1 (6 bases). Germline lookup yields CDR1 SEHNR and CDR2 FQNEAQ (reference sequence). There are 16 residues in the CDR3. The V and J ends lost 5 bases and 2 bases respectively, with 18 bases between them. The CDR3 loop reads CASSLYSGRGNTEAFF. In DNA, the CDR3 is TGTGCCAGCAGCCTTTATTCCGGCAGGGGAAACACTGAAGCTTTCTTT.

CDR3 in DNA: TGTGCCATCAGTGAGTCGGGGGACAACAATCAGCCCCAGCATTTT. This encodes CAISESGDNNQPQHF. The chain has TRBV10-3 and TRBJ1-5; tentative D call: TRBD1 (6 bases). V lost 0 bases and J 3 bases, leaving 9 bases between the germline ends. CDR1 and CDR2 (germline): ENHRY, SYGVKD. This CDR3 region has 15 residues.

CDR3 in DNA: TGTGCCAGCAGCGTAGCACCGCTCGCAGGGATCAGTGGCTACACCTTC. Its protein product is CASSVAPLAGISGYTF. The rearrangement uses TRBV9 and TRBJ1-2; D perhaps matches TRBD1 (5 bases). The CDR3 length is 16 residues. Trimming shortened V by 0 bases and J by 7 bases, and 19 bases separated the two germline ends. CDR1 SGDLS and CDR2 YYNGEE come from the germline V gene.

V gene TRBV7-3 combines with J gene TRBJ2-1; maybe TRBD1 (6 bases). V was shortened by 5 bases and J by 6 bases, with 11 bases between the two germline ends. The germline V gene encodes CDR1 SGHTA and CDR2 FQGTGA. The CDR3 runs 13 residues. The CDR3: CASSEYRANEQFF. CDR3 DNA: TGTGCCAGCAGCGAGTACAGGGCCAATGAGCAGTTCTTC.

The V and J genes are TRBV5-4 and TRBJ2-3; D unclear. V lost 5 bases to trimming and J lost 3 bases, with 7 bases between them. The CDR3 is 12 residues long. CDR1 is SGHNT, CDR2 YYREEE, per germline (reference sequence). The CDR3 sequence: CASSIRTDTQYF. DNA for the CDR3: TGTGCCAGCAGTATCCGGACAGATACGCAGTATTTT.

V and J are TRBV6-4 and TRBJ2-6; TRBD1 matches at 7 bases. The CDR3 extends over 17 amino acids. The V gene's germline CDR1 is MRHNA and CDR2 SNTAGT. V shed 5 bases and J 0 bases; nucleotides not matched to a gene: 7. The CDR3 loop reads CASSPGQSFSGANVLTF. CDR3 sequence (DNA): TGTGCCAGCAGTCCGGGACAGAGTTTCTCTGGGGCCAACGTCCTGACTTTC.

The CDR3 loop is CASSPPSPSTDTQYF. The CDR3, as DNA: TGTGCCAGCTCACCACCGAGCCCCAGCACAGATACGCAGTATTTT. The V gene is TRBV18, the J gene TRBJ2-3; D is unresolved. The CDR3 runs 15 residues. V was clipped by 0 bases and J by 0 bases, with 7 bases between them. Germline loops: CDR1 KGHSH, CDR2 LQKENI.

The rearrangement links TRBV4-3 to TRBJ1-5, with D possibly matching TRBD1 (6 bases). The CDR3 is made up of 16 amino acids. V was trimmed by 0 bases and J by 7 bases, leaving 16 bases between them. Germline V lookup: CDR1 LGHNA, CDR2 YSLEER. This CDR3 is CASSQDRGGVGQPQHF. The CDR3 region has the DNA TGCGCCAGCAGCCAAGATAGGGGGGGAGTAGGACAGCCCCAGCATTTT.

This clone occurred once. This chain uses TRBV27 with TRBJ2-3, with unresolved D. The CDR3 has 12 amino acids. Looked up from germline, CDR1 is MNHEY and CDR2 is SMNVEV (reference sequence). Trimming removed 8 bases at V and 4 bases at J, with 10 bases between. In DNA, the CDR3 is TGTGCCAGCCCCCACATGGCAGATACGCAGTATTTT. The encoded protein is CASPHMADTQYF.

This clone was observed a single time. The chain combines TRBV29-1 with TRBJ2-1; 7 nucleotides align to TRBD2. Germline CDR1 is SQVTM and CDR2 is ANQGSEA. The V gene end was trimmed by 5 bases and the J gene end by 0 bases; junction bases not matched to a gene: 4. The CDR3 sequence is 14 residues long. The CDR3 here is CSVRGRGSYNEQFF. CDR3 DNA sequence: TGCAGCGTTCGCGGGAGAGGCTCCTACAATGAGCAGTTCTTC.

The rearrangement links TRBV6-6 to TRBJ1-6, with unresolved D. This CDR3 has 16 amino acids. V was cut by 4 bases and J by 0 bases, with 10 bases left in between. CDR1 and CDR2 (germline): MNHNY, SVGAGI (reference sequence). CDR3 sequence reads: CASSSDSSSYNSPLHF. The CDR3 DNA reads TGTGCCAGCAGTTCGGACTCGAGCTCCTATAATTCACCCCTCCACTTT.

The rearrangement joins TRBV25-1 to TRBJ1-5, with no clear D. Germline V gives CDR1 MGHDK, CDR2 SYGVNS. Trimming pared 3 bases from V and 5 bases from J, leaving 11 bases between. This CDR3 is built from 14 residues. The chain's CDR3 is CASSDGIWDQPQHF. The CDR3, as DNA: TGTGCCAGCAGTGACGGGATTTGGGATCAGCCCCAGCATTTT.

This clone was detected a few times. CDR3 sequence (DNA): TGTGCCAGCAGCTCGACCGGGCCGATTTTCAGGGAGTACTTC. Amino acids: CASSSTGPIFREYF. This chain connects TRBV7-2 to TRBJ2-7; TRBD1 is a possible D gene (5 bases). V lost 4 bases and J 11 bases, leaving 21 bases between the germline ends. This CDR3 contains 14 residues. From germline, CDR1 is SGHTA and CDR2 FQGNSA. The full variable domain, in which reference TRBV7-2 and TRBJ2-7 provide the parts outside the CDR3, is GAGVSQSPSNKVTEKGKDVELRCDPISGHTALYWYRQSLGQGLEFLIYFQGNSAPDKSGLPSDRFSAERTGGSVSTLTIQRTQQEDSAVYLCASSSTGPIFREYFGPGTRLTVT.

The rearrangement links TRBV27 to TRBJ1-1, with a weak D call TRBD1 (5 bases). The CDR3 sequence is 13 residues long. The germline V gene encodes CDR1 MNHEY and CDR2 SMNVEV (reference sequence). Trimming cost V 6 bases and J 2 bases, with 10 bases left between them. CDR3 DNA sequence: TGTGCCAGCAGCTTTCAGGGAAACACTGAAGCTTTCTTT. Its protein is CASSFQGNTEAFF.

This chain connects TRBV19 to TRBJ2-2; D is ambiguous. CDR3 length: 15 amino acids. CDR1 and CDR2 (germline): LNHDA, SQIVND (reference sequence). V was shortened by 1 base and J by 1 base, with 7 bases between the two germline ends. CDR3 bases: TGTGCCAGTAGTATAGGACTCGGGAACACCGGGGAGCTGTTTTTT. The encoded protein is CASSIGLGNTGELFF.

The table lists this clone with a count of one. Within the sample, other DNA sequences also encode this same CDR3. The J gene is TRBJ1-1, the V gene TRBV18, with 7 bases lining up with TRBD1. The germline gives CDR1 KGHSH, CDR2 LQKENI. The CDR3 has 14 residues. V was pared by 2 bases and J by 1 base, with 1 base of the junction left unmatched. The CDR3 DNA sequence: TGTGCCAGCTCACCAGACAGGGCGAACACTGAAGCTTTCTTT. Amino acid sequence: CASSPDRANTEAFF. The full variable domain, completed using reference TRBV18 and TRBJ1-1, is NAGVMQNPRHLVRRRGQEARLRCSPMKGHSHVYWYRQLPEEGLKFMVYLQKENIIDESGMPKERFSAEFPKEGPSILRIQQVVRGDSAAYFCASSPDRANTEAFFGQGTRLTVV.

The chain couples TRBV18 to TRBJ2-7, with TRBD2 as a possible D gene (5 bases). The CDR3 is 13 amino acids. V was pared by 1 base and J by 5 bases, with 9 bases between. Germline CDR1 and CDR2: KGHSH and LQKENI. CDR3 in amino acids: CASSPRGLDEQYF. The CDR3, as DNA: TGTGCCAGCTCACCACGCGGACTGGACGAGCAGTACTTC.

The CDR3 sequence: CASSQGGGLDGYTF. The CDR3, as DNA: TGTGCCAGCAGCCAGGGGGGGGGCCTAGACGGCTACACCTTC. The J gene is TRBJ1-2, the V gene TRBV7-8; 7 bases are a match to TRBD1. This CDR3 contains 14 residues. V gave up 5 bases and J gave up 8 bases; unmatched junction bases: 11. Germline V gene lookup returns CDR1 SGHVS and CDR2 FQNEAQ.

The chain is built from TRBV5-1 and TRBJ1-2; 7 bases agree with TRBD1. CDR1 is SGHRS, CDR2 YFSETQ, per germline. The CDR3 sequence is 16 residues long. With V trimmed by 0 bases and J by 1 base, 6 bases remained unmatched. The CDR3 protein is CASSLEGTEGNYGYTF. Here the CDR3 DNA reads TGCGCCAGCAGCTTGGAAGGGACAGAGGGTAACTATGGCTACACCTTC. The complete variable domain, with remaining parts taken from reference TRBV5-1 and TRBJ1-2, reads KAGVTQTPRYLIKTRGQQVTLSCSPISGHRSVSWYQQTPGQGLQFLFEYFSETQRNKGNFPGRFSGRQFSNSRSEMNVSTLELGDSALYLCASSLEGTEGNYGYTFGSGTRLTVV.

This chain joins TRBV12-3 or TRBV12-4 and TRBJ1-4; D is ambiguous. The CDR3 has 13 residues. Trimming took 6 bases from V and 8 from J, leaving 13 bases between them. In nucleotides, the CDR3 is TGTGCCAGCAGCCGGAGTTTCGAGGAAAAACTGTTTTTT. The encoded protein is CASSRSFEEKLFF.

The V and J genes are TRBV24-1 and TRBJ1-5, with 9 nucleotides matching TRBD1. The germline CDR1 and CDR2 sequences are KGHDR and SFDVKD. This CDR3 region has 15 residues. V lost 4 bases, J lost 7 bases, and 7 bases stayed unmatched. The CDR3 DNA sequence: TGTGCCACCAGTGACCCACAGGGGGCCGGACAGCCCCAGCATTTT. Amino acid sequence: CATSDPQGAGQPQHF.

The chain employs TRBV30 and TRBJ1-2; TRBD1 agrees at 9 bases. Germline trimming cut 1 base from V and 4 bases from J; bases unmatched to any gene: 4. Per germline, CDR1 GTSNPN and CDR2 SVGIG (reference sequence). The CDR3 is made up of 14 amino acids. CDR3 loop: CAWSEGQGTYGYTF. DNA of the CDR3: TGTGCCTGGAGTGAAGGACAGGGGACCTATGGCTACACCTTC.